Listed here is a single T cell receptor (beta chain). The source of the sample is a study of blood T cell repertoires in COVID-19. Overall study: T cells, B-cell-depleted T cells, or PBMCs supplied cDNA or gDNA.

Everyone who took part was roughly 18 to 89 years old, and they came from 20 to 25 US areas. The study assigned cohorts using participant-reported clinical history. Produced via immunoSEQ multiplex PCR; TCRdb's table is partial and in-frame only. The profile covers about 320,000 clones, with 80% to 90% appearing a single time and about 10% taken by the ten largest. The junction had 4 bases not matched to a gene; V was cut back by 2 bases and J by 8 bases. CDR1 is KGHSH and CDR2 is LQKENI in the germline V gene. The CDR3 contains 14 residues. What was sequenced was PBMCs or T cells enriched from blood (not recorded which). The sequence was obtained from a woman aged 18-29 years who had recovered from COVID-19. The chain combines TRBV18 with TRBJ1-5, with 9 bases fitting TRBD1. CDR3 loop: CASSPGQGREPQHF. Here the CDR3 DNA reads TGTGCCAGCTCACCAGGACAGGGGAGAGAGCCCCAGCATTTT.